The 7 T cell receptor beta chains given below trace back to one sample, sequenced in a study of cytomegalovirus exposure and HLA in healthy donors. PCR used 60 Vbeta primers and 13 Jbeta primers. Produced via immunoSEQ multiplex PCR; TCRdb's table is partial and in-frame only. In the table there are fewer than 130,000 clones, more than 65% of which are singletons. Sequenced material: PBMCs. The receptors originated from a man younger than 40 in good health and CMV-seropositive.

This clone was recorded a few times. V gene TRBV5-1 combines with J gene TRBJ1-4, with TRBD1 matching over 7 bases. The CDR3 has 14 residues. V shed 4 bases, J shed 6 bases, and the junction held 6 bases outside the gene matches. Germline values: CDR1 SGHRS, CDR2 YFSETQ. Written as DNA, the CDR3 is TGCGCCAGCAGCCGACAGGGCTCAGATGAAAAACTGTTTTTT. Its protein is CASSRQGSDEKLFF. Full variable domain (rest looked up from reference TRBV5-1 and TRBJ1-4): KAGVTQTPRYLIKTRGQQVTLSCSPISGHRSVSWYQQTPGQGLQFLFEYFSETQRNKGNFPGRFSGRQFSNSRSEMNVSTLELGDSALYLCASSRQGSDEKLFFGSGTQLSVL.

The genes are TRBV15 and TRBJ1-5, with a weak D call TRBD1 (5 bases). Per the germline V gene, CDR1 is LNHNV and CDR2 is YYDKDF (reference sequence). With 11 bases removed from V and 5 bases from J, the gap between germline ends came to 19 bases. CDR3 size: 14 residues. The CDR3 region is CAAGGGREHQPQHF. CDR3 nucleotide sequence: TGTGCCGCCGGGGGAGGTAGGGAGCATCAGCCCCAGCATTTT.

V is TRBV10-3 and J is TRBJ2-7; D may be TRBD2 (6 bases). Germline CDR1 is ENHRY and CDR2 is SYGVKD. Trimming left V 0 bases short and J 11 bases short, with 17 bases between. The length of the CDR3 is 14 residues. The CDR3 is CAISESRDRPGEYF. The CDR3 region has the DNA TGTGCCATCAGTGAGTCCAGGGACCGGCCGGGGGAGTACTTC.

The chain couples TRBV19 to TRBJ1-4; D might be TRBD1 (5 bases). The germline V gene encodes CDR1 LNHDA and CDR2 SQIVND (reference sequence). This CDR3 has 14 residues. With 4 bases removed from V and 8 bases from J, the gap between germline ends came to 14 bases. The CDR3 region is CASSTSQRGEKLFF. The CDR3 coding sequence is TGTGCCAGTAGTACCTCCCAGCGGGGGGAAAAACTGTTTTTT.

This clone occurred a few times. The chain combines TRBV19 with TRBJ1-1; a weak D match, TRBD1 (5 bases). Germline V lookup: CDR1 LNHDA, CDR2 SQIVND (reference sequence). Trimming cost V 3 bases and J 3 bases, with 17 bases left between them. CDR3 size: 16 residues. The CDR3 region has the DNA TGTGCCAGTAGTATTTTGGCAGGACAAGGGGACACTGAAGCTTTCTTT. Protein: CASSILAGQGDTEAFF.

This rearrangement joins TRBV5-6 to TRBJ2-5; 7 nucleotides line up with TRBD1. Germline V lookup: CDR1 SGHDT, CDR2 YYEEEE. This CDR3 has 15 residues. V lost 0 bases to trimming and J lost 0 bases; unmatched junction nucleotides: 2. The CDR3 protein is CASSLEGGYQETQYF. Here the CDR3 DNA reads TGTGCCAGCAGCTTGGAAGGGGGCTACCAAGAGACCCAGTACTTC.

The J gene is TRBJ1-2, the V gene TRBV7-3; D unclear. V lost 1 base, J lost 7 bases, and 13 bases lay in between. The CDR3 spans 14 residues. The germline V gene has CDR1 SGHTA and CDR2 FQGTGA. The CDR3: CASSLNSWSGGYTF. DNA for the CDR3: TGTGCCAGCAGCTTAAATTCTTGGTCGGGTGGCTACACCTTC.